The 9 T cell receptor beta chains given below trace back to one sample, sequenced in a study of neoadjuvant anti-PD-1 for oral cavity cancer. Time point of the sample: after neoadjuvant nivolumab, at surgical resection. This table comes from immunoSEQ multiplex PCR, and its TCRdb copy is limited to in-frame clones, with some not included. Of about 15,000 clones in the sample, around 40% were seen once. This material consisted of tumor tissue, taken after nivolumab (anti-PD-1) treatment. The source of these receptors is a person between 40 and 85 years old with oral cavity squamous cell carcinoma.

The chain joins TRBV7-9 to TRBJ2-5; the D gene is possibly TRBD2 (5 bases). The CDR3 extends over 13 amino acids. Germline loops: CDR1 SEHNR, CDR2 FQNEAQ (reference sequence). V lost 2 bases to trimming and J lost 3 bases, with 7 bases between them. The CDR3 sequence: CASSLLAEETQYF. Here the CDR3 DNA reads TGTGCCAGCAGCTTACTAGCCGAAGAGACCCAGTACTTC.

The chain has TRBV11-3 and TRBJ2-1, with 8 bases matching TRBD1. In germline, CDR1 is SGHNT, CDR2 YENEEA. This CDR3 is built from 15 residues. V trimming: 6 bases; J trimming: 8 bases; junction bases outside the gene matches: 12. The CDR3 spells CASSSPWTGCYEQFF. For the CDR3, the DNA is TGTGCCAGCAGTTCTCCCTGGACAGGGTGCTATGAGCAGTTCTTC.

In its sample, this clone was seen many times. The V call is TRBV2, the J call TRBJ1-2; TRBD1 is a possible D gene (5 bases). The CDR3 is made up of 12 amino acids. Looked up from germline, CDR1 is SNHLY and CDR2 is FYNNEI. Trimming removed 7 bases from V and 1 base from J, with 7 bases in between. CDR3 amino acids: CASKGRNYGYTF. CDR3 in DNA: TGTGCCAGCAAGGGGCGTAACTATGGCTACACCTTC.

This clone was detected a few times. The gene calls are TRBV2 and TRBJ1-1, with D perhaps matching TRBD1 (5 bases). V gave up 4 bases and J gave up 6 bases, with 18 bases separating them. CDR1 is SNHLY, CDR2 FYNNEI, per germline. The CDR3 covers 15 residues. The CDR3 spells CASSADSPYVSEAFF. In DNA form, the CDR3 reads TGTGCCAGCAGTGCTGACAGCCCTTATGTCTCTGAAGCTTTCTTT. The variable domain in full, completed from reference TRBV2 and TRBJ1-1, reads EPEVTQTPSHQVTQMGQEVILRCVPISNHLYFYWYRQILGQKVEFLVSFYNNEISEKSEIFDDQFSVERPDGSNFTLKIRSTKLEDSAMYFCASSADSPYVSEAFFGQGTRLTVV.

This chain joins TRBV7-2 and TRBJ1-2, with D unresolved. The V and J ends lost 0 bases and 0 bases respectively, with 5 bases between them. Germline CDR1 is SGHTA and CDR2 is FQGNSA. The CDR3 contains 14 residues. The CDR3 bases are TGTGCCAGCAGCTTAGCCAGAGCTAACTATGGCTACACCTTC. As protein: CASSLARANYGYTF.

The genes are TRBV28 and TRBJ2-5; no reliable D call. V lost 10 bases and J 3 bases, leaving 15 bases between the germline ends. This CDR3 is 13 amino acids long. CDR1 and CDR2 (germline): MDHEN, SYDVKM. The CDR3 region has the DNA TGTGCCACCCAAGACCGCCAAGAAGAGACCCAGTACTTC. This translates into CATQDRQEETQYF.

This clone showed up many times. The CDR3 sequence: CATSRNRANNSPLHF. As DNA, the CDR3 is TGTGCCACCAGCAGAAACCGGGCCAACAATTCACCCCTCCACTTT. The chain employs TRBV15 and TRBJ1-6; D remains unclear. Germline lookup yields CDR1 LNHNV and CDR2 YYDKDF (reference sequence). CDR3 length equals 15 residues. Trimming shortened V by 2 bases and J by 7 bases, and 12 bases separated the two germline ends.

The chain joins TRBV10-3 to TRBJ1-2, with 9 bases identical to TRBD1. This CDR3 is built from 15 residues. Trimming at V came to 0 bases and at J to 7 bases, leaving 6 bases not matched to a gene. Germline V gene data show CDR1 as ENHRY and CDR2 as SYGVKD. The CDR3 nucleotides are TGTGCCATCAGTGAGTCATCGGACAGGGGCGGTGGCTACACCTTC. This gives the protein CAISESSDRGGGYTF.

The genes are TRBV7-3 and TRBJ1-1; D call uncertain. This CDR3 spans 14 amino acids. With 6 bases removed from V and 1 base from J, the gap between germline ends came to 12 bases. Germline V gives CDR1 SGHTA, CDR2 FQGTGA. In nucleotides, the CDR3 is TGTGCCAGCAGTGAATTCTCAGAGAACACTGAAGCTTTCTTT. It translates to CASSEFSENTEAFF.